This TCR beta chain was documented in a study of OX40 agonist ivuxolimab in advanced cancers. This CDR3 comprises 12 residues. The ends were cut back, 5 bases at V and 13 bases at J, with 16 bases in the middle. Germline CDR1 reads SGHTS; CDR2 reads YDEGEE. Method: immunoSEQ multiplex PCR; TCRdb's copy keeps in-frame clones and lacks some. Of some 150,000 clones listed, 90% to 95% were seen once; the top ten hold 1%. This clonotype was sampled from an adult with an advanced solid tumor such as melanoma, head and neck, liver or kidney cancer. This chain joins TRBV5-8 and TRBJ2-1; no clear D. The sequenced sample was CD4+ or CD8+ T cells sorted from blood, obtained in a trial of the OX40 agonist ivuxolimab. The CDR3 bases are TGTGCCAGCAGTTCTCGGGTCCGAAACCAGTTCTTC. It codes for CASSSRVRNQFF.